This T cell receptor beta chain was captured in a study of blood T cell repertoires in COVID-19. Germline V gene data show CDR1 as WNHNN and CDR2 as SYGVQD (reference sequence). Trimming removed 2 bases from V and 7 bases from J, with 11 bases in between. The CDR3 length is 14 residues. The protocol was immunoSEQ multiplex PCR, while the TCRdb copy is restricted to in-frame clones and leaves out a portion. The repertoire includes about 140,000 clones, 75% to 85% of them detected once, and 2.5% to 3% sits in the top ten. This TCR derives from a man between 50 and 59 years old with acute or convalescent COVID-19. The gene calls are TRBV10-1 and TRBJ1-4, with TRBD1 as a possible D gene (6 bases). The sequenced material came from peripheral blood. The CDR3 coding sequence is TGCGCCAGCAGTGAGGGACAGAGCCCTGAAAAACTGTTTTTT. Its protein is CASSEGQSPEKLFF.